These 17 T cell receptor beta chains came from one sample sequenced in a study of CD8+ T cells in alopecia areata. The authors extracted RNA and reverse transcribed it into cDNA as the sequencing template. Assay: immunoSEQ multiplex PCR; the TCRdb copy retains only in-frame clones and omits some. The profile covers 60,000 to 65,000 clones, with 44% appearing a single time and approximately 50% taken by the ten largest. Sequenced material: NKG2D-low CD8+ T cells sorted from blood. The receptors originated from a human donor with alopecia areata.

The chain combines TRBV29-1 with TRBJ1-2; 7 nucleotides agree with TRBD1. Germline CDR1 SQVTM, CDR2 ANQGSEA. The V segment lost 3 bases and the J segment 4 bases; nucleotides outside the gene matches: 8. The CDR3 covers 14 residues. CDR3 bases: TGCAGCGTTGATGATGGGACAGCCATCTATGGCTACACCTTC. It yields the protein CSVDDGTAIYGYTF.

V is TRBV5-4 and J is TRBJ1-2, with a tentative D call TRBD1 (6 bases). CDR1 is SGHNT, CDR2 YYREEE, per germline (reference sequence). The CDR3 is 15 residues long. V lost 5 bases and J 1 base, leaving 15 bases between the germline ends. For the CDR3, the DNA is TGTGCCAGCAGGCCGGCCGGGACAAGTAACTATGGCTACACCTTC. Translating gives CASRPAGTSNYGYTF.

The chain links TRBV7-9 to TRBJ2-5; D is ambiguous. V lost 0 bases and J 2 bases, leaving 4 bases between the germline ends. This CDR3 is 13 amino acids long. Per the germline V gene, CDR1 is SEHNR and CDR2 is FQNEAQ (reference sequence). The CDR3 region is CASSLAPQETQYF. The DNA of the CDR3 is TGTGCCAGCAGCTTAGCCCCTCAAGAGACCCAGTACTTC.

The V and J genes are TRBV2 and TRBJ1-1; maybe TRBD1 (5 bases). CDR1 and CDR2 (germline): SNHLY, FYNNEI. The V end lost 11 bases, the J end lost 5 bases, and 21 bases lay between the germline ends. The CDR3 covers 14 residues. This CDR3 is CAGTPGRRETEAFF. In DNA form, the CDR3 reads TGTGCCGGGACCCCCGGGAGACGAGAGACTGAAGCTTTCTTT.

V is TRBV27 and J is TRBJ2-1; a weak D match, TRBD2 (6 bases). Trimming removed 7 bases at V and 3 bases at J, with 13 bases between. CDR1 and CDR2 (germline): MNHEY, SMNVEV (reference sequence). CDR3 length: 14 amino acids. CDR3 bases: TGTGCCAGCATGGGGACTGACGGCTACAATGAGCAGTTCTTC. It translates to CASMGTDGYNEQFF.

V gene TRBV30 combines with J gene TRBJ2-1; D perhaps matches TRBD1 (5 bases). Trimming left V 2 bases short and J 5 bases short, with 13 bases between. The CDR3 runs to 14 residues. CDR1 and CDR2 from the germline V gene are GTSNPN and SVGIG (reference sequence). The CDR3 nucleotides read TGTGCCTGGAGTCTAAGGGGCGACGACAATGAGCAGTTCTTC. As protein: CAWSLRGDDNEQFF.

This sequence joins TRBV9 and TRBJ2-7; TRBD1 aligns across 10 bases. Per the germline V gene, CDR1 is SGDLS and CDR2 is YYNGEE. After removal of 0 bases from V and 2 bases from J, the junction contained 2 bases not matched to a gene. The CDR3 has 15 amino acids. The CDR3 region is CASSVGTGGAYEQYF. As DNA, the CDR3 is TGTGCCAGCAGCGTAGGGACAGGGGGTGCCTACGAGCAGTACTTC.

The chain employs TRBV2 and TRBJ2-7; possibly TRBD1 or TRBD2 for D (5 bases each). Germline assignment: CDR1 SNHLY and CDR2 FYNNEI. Trimming pared 6 bases from V and 4 bases from J, leaving 10 bases between. This CDR3 contains 12 residues. In DNA, the CDR3 is TGTGCCAGCAGGACGGGACCGTACGAGCAGTACTTC. Translated, it gives CASRTGPYEQYF.

In this sample, this clone turned up a few times. This chain connects TRBV10-3 to TRBJ2-1; D is possibly TRBD2 (6 bases). Trimming shortened V by 8 bases and J by 10 bases, and 9 bases separated the two germline ends. This CDR3 region has 10 residues. Per the germline V gene, CDR1 is ENHRY and CDR2 is SYGVKD. In DNA form, the CDR3 reads TGTGCCATCGGCGGGATAGAGCAGTTCTTC. This codes for CAIGGIEQFF.

This chain uses TRBV4-1 with TRBJ2-5; 9 bases fit TRBD2. V shed 2 bases, J shed 2 bases, and the junction held 3 bases outside the gene matches. This CDR3 is 15 amino acids long. Germline V gene data show CDR1 as MGHRA and CDR2 as YSYEKL. CDR3 residues: CASSQISGRQETQYF. In nucleotides, the CDR3 is TGCGCCAGCAGCCAAATTAGCGGGAGACAAGAGACCCAGTACTTC.

The chain couples TRBV29-1 to TRBJ2-7; D gene unclear. The CDR3 sequence is 16 residues long. Germline lookup yields CDR1 SQVTM and CDR2 ANQGSEA. V was pared by 1 base and J by 3 bases, with 19 bases between. CDR3 sequence: CSVEASDGTSIYEQYF. The CDR3 DNA sequence: TGCAGCGTTGAAGCCTCGGACGGAACTTCTATCTACGAGCAGTACTTC.

This clone was observed a handful of times. The chain is built from TRBV28 and TRBJ2-2; 8 bases align to TRBD2. After removal of 5 bases from V and 4 bases from J, the junction contained 3 bases not matched to a gene. Per germline, CDR1 MDHEN and CDR2 SYDVKM. The CDR3 has 14 residues. This chain's CDR3 is CASSERGTTGELFF. CDR3 DNA: TGTGCCAGCAGTGAGCGGGGGACCACCGGGGAGCTGTTTTTT.

The chain links TRBV7-9 to TRBJ2-1; D is unresolved. The CDR3 totals 12 residues. V was cut by 1 base and J by 9 bases, with 7 bases left in between. The germline CDR1 and CDR2 sequences are SEHNR and FQNEAQ (reference sequence). The chain's CDR3 is CASSLGDTEQFF. The CDR3 region has the DNA TGTGCCAGCAGCTTAGGAGATACTGAGCAGTTCTTC.

The chain recombines TRBV5-1 with TRBJ2-3; D possibly corresponds to TRBD2 (5 bases). CDR1 and CDR2 (germline): SGHRS, YFSETQ. The V and J ends lost 3 bases and 9 bases respectively, with 32 bases between them. The CDR3 has 19 amino acids. The CDR3 DNA follows: TGCGCCAGCAGCTCCTCGGTTGCAGGTCTAGCCGCGCTGGCGCCGACGCAGTATTTT. Translation gives CASSSSVAGLAALAPTQYF.

This rearrangement joins TRBV29-1 to TRBJ2-7, with TRBD2 matching 8 bases. The germline CDR1 and CDR2 sequences are SQVTM and ANQGSEA. Trimming cost V 7 bases and J 6 bases; bases outside gene matches: 8. The CDR3 sequence is 12 residues long. The CDR3 DNA reads TGCAGCGCAGAAGATAGCGGGGTCGAGCAGTACTTC. The encoded protein is CSAEDSGVEQYF.

The chain couples TRBV6-5 to TRBJ2-1; 7 positions agree with TRBD1. The trim removed 3 bases at V and 2 bases at J, leaving 7 bases unmatched. From germline, CDR1 is MNHEY and CDR2 SVGAGI. CDR3 length: 16 amino acids. CDR3: CASSYPPGQPYNEQFF. CDR3 in DNA: TGTGCCAGCAGTTATCCTCCGGGACAGCCCTACAATGAGCAGTTCTTC.

CDR3 sequence reads: CSVDRGGAGVEQETQYF. The CDR3 nucleotides read TGCAGCGTTGATAGGGGGGGAGCTGGCGTGGAACAAGAGACCCAGTACTTC. The V call is TRBV29-1, the J call TRBJ2-5; tentatively, D is TRBD2 (7 bases). Germline CDR1 reads SQVTM; CDR2 reads ANQGSEA. Trimming pared 3 bases from V and 2 bases from J, leaving 22 bases between. This CDR3 has 17 residues.